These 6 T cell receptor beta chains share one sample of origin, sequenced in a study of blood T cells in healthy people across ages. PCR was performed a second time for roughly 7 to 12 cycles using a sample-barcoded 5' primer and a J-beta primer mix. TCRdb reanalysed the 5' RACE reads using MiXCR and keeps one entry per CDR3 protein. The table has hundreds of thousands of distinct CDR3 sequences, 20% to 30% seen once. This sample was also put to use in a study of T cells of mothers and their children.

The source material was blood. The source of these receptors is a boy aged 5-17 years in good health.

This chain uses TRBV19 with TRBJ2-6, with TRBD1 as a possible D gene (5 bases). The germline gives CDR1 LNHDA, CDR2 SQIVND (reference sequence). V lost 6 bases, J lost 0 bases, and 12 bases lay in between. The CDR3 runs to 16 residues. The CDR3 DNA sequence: TGTGCCAGTAGCAATACAGGAGACTCTGGGGCCAACGTCCTGACTTTC. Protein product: CASSNTGDSGANVLTF. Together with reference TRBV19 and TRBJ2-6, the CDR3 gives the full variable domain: DGGITQSPKYLFRKEGQNVTLSCEQNLNHDAMYWYRQDPGQGLRLIYYSQIVNDFQKGDIAEGYSVSREKKESFPLTVTSAQKNPTAFYLCASSNTGDSGANVLTFGAGSRLTVL.

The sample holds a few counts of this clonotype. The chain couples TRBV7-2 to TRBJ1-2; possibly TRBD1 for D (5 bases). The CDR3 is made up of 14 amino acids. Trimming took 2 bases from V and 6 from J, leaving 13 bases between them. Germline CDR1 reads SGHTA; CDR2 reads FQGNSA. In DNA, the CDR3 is TGTGCCAGCAGCTTACAGGGAGGATATGATGGCTACACCTTC. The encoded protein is CASSLQGGYDGYTF.

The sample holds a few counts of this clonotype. This CDR3 reads CASSEGGFEQFF. CDR3 in DNA: TGTGCCAGCAGCGAGGGGGGCTTTGAGCAGTTCTTC. The chain is built from TRBV9 and TRBJ2-1; D assignment may be TRBD1 or TRBD2 (6 bases each). Germline-derived CDR1 and CDR2 are SGDLS and YYNGEE. The CDR3 spans 12 residues. Deletions cut 3 bases from V and 9 bases from J, with 10 bases between.

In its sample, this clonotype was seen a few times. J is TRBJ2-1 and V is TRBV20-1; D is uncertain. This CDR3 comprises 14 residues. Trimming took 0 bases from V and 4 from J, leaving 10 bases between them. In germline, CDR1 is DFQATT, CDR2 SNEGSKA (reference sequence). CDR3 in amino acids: CSARDTRHYNEQFF. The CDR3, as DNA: TGCAGTGCTAGAGATACCAGACATTACAATGAGCAGTTCTTC.

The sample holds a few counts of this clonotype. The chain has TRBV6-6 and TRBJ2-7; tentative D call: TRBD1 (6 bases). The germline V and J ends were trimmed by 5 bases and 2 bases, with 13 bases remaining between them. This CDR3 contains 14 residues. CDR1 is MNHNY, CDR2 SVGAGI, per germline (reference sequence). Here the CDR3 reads CASSKPWTAYEQYF. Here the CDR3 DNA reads TGTGCCAGCAGTAAACCTTGGACAGCCTACGAGCAGTACTTC.

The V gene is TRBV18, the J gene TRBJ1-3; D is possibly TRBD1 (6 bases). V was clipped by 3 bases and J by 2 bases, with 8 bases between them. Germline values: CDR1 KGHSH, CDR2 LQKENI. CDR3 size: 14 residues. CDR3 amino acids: CASSPGDTGNTIYF. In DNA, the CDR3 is TGTGCCAGCTCACCGGGGGACACTGGAAACACCATATATTTT.